A selection of T cell receptor beta chains follows, all from one sample in a study of Ad26.COV2.S vaccination and SARS-CoV-2 variants. The protocol was immunoSEQ multiplex PCR, while the TCRdb copy is restricted to in-frame clones and leaves out a portion. Here the sample spans about 420,000 clones, 85% to 90% being singletons. Sequencing was performed on peripheral blood, taken in a trial of Ad26.COV2.S vaccine versus placebo. The receptors originated from a person between 18 and 65 years old who received the Ad26.COV2.S COVID-19 vaccine or a placebo. Each CDR3 is given with its conserved first and last residue. D genes are given only for firm matches. Some rows mark clone size as missing; the rest say once, few, many or name a class of expanded clone.

length,size,J,V,D,DNA,CDR3
16,NA,TRBJ1-5,TRBV21-1,NA,TGTGCCAGCAGCAAAGGCCCCAGGGAACCCAATCAGCCCCAGCATTTT,CASSKGPREPNQPQHF
15,NA,TRBJ1-2,TRBV6-5,NA,TGTGCCAGCAGTTACGCCTGGGTGCCTAACTATGGCTACACCTTC,CASSYAWVPNYGYTF
13,NA,TRBJ2-2,TRBV4-1,NA,TGCGCCAGCAGCTACCGATACACCGGGGAGCTGTTTTTT,CASSYRYTGELFF
14,NA,TRBJ1-1,TRBV18,NA,TGTGCCAGCTCACCAATCAGGGGAGGCACTGAAGCTTTCTTT,CASSPIRGGTEAFF
13,once,TRBJ1-1,TRBV7-2,NA,TGTGCCAGCAGCGCCGGCGGGAGCACTGAAGCTTTCTTT,CASSAGGSTEAFF
19,NA,TRBJ1-6,TRBV12-5,NA,TGTGCTAGTGGTTTATACAGGGCCCCTCAATCCCTCTATAATTCACCCCTCCACTTT,CASGLYRAPQSLYNSPLHF
15,NA,TRBJ2-5,TRBV11-2,TRBD2,TGTGCCAGCATCCCATCCGGGGGGGTAGAAGAGACCCAGTACTTC,CASIPSGGVEETQYF
16,NA,TRBJ2-5,TRBV7-3,TRBD1,TGTGCCAGCAGCTTAATGGGACAGGGGGCGAGGGAGACCCAGTACTTC,CASSLMGQGARETQYF
15,NA,TRBJ2-2,TRBV6-5,NA,TGTGCCAGCAGGAAGCAGGGGCCACGCACCGGGGAGCTGTTTTTT,CASRKQGPRTGELFF
19,NA,TRBJ1-6,TRBV30,NA,TGTGCCTGGAGGACCGGGAGGGGCTTACTTAGCTCCTATAATTCACCCCTCCACTTT,CAWRTGRGLLSSYNSPLHF
14,NA,TRBJ2-3,TRBV29-1,TRBD1,TGCAGCGTGCCGGGACAGGGGGTTCCAGATACGCAGTATTTT,CSVPGQGVPDTQYF
18,NA,TRBJ2-5,TRBV28,TRBD1,TGTGCCAGCAGTTTATTGCCCTTCGCCGGGACAGCAAAAGAGACCCAGTACTTC,CASSLLPFAGTAKETQYF
14,NA,TRBJ2-1,TRBV29-1,TRBD2,TGCAGGGCCTCTGGGACTAGCGGGGGAAATGAGCAGTTCTTC,CRASGTSGGNEQFF
15,once,TRBJ2-5,TRBV7-9,TRBD2,TGTGCCAGCAGCCGAGGGACTAGCGGACAAGAGACCCAGTACTTC,CASSRGTSGQETQYF
12,few,TRBJ2-7,TRBV6-1,NA,TGTGCCAGCAGTGAATGGTCCTACGAGCAGTACTTC,CASSEWSYEQYF
17,once,TRBJ2-2,TRBV9,TRBD2,TGTGCCAGCGCGGGGGGACTAGCGGTGACCAACACCGGGGAGCTGTTTTTT,CASAGGLAVTNTGELFF
15,NA,TRBJ1-1,TRBV27,NA,TGTGCCAGCAGTTTATTTGGGGGGAAATACACTGAAGCTTTCTTT,CASSLFGGKYTEAFF
17,NA,TRBJ2-1,TRBV5-6,NA,TGTGCCAGCTCACGACCTATCGGCAGGTCGTCCTACAATGAGCAGTTCTTC,CASSRPIGRSSYNEQFF
14,once,TRBJ1-5,TRBV6-6,NA,TGTGCCAGCAGTCAGACCGGGGGGCTTCAGCCCCAGCATTTT,CASSQTGGLQPQHF
15,NA,TRBJ1-6,TRBV19,TRBD1,TGTGCCAGTAGCCCCAGGGGGCGATTTGATTCACCCCTCCACTTT,CASSPRGRFDSPLHF
15,NA,TRBJ2-3,TRBV6-5,NA,TGTGCCAGCAGACGCGGGACAGTTGGAACAGATACGCAGTATTTT,CASRRGTVGTDTQYF
19,NA,TRBJ1-4,TRBV27,TRBD1,TGTGCCAGCAGTCCTTCTACCGGGACAGGGTCGCCCTTGAGTGAAAAACTGTTTTTT,CASSPSTGTGSPLSEKLFF
11,NA,TRBJ2-7,TRBV29-1,NA,TGCAGCGTGAGGGCGTTACACGAGCAGTACTTC,CSVRALHEQYF
15,NA,TRBJ2-1,TRBV3-1/TRBV3-2,TRBD2,TGTGCCAGCAGCCCCTTGGTCGGCGGGGGAGGTGAGCAGTTCTTC,CASSPLVGGGGEQFF
13,NA,TRBJ1-1,TRBV18,NA,TGTGCCAGCTCACCCCGACGGCACACTGAAGCTTTCTTT,CASSPRRHTEAFF
15,NA,TRBJ2-1,TRBV6-2/TRBV6-3,TRBD1,TGTGCCAGCAGTTACCCGGGGACAGGGAGCAATGAGCAGTTCTTC,CASSYPGTGSNEQFF
17,NA,TRBJ1-5,TRBV6-1,NA,TGTGCCAGCAGTGAACGGGGGGGGGCAGGGGGCAATCAGCCCCAGCATTTT,CASSERGGAGGNQPQHF
13,once,TRBJ2-1,TRBV20-1,TRBD2,TGCAGTGCTAGTGCGGGGGGTCCGAGCGAGCAGTTCTTC,CSASAGGPSEQFF
13,NA,TRBJ2-1,TRBV19,NA,TGTGCCTGTAGTCCGCAGTCCTACAATGAGCAGTTCTTC,CACSPQSYNEQFF